These 32 T cell receptor beta chains share one sample of origin, sequenced in a study of T-cell memory formation after mild COVID-19. TCRdb analysed the 5' RACE reads with MiXCR anew, one entry per CDR3 protein. This sample carries over 150,000 distinct CDR3 sequences, around a fifth of them seen once, and the ten largest clones take more than 20%. Sequencing was performed on PBMCs or a T cell subset sorted from them (not recorded which). These receptors were taken from an adult woman who had mild COVID-19 (a few samples of this study predate the infection). Cell type and time point are not known.

The rearrangement links TRBV29-1 to TRBJ2-2; D is perhaps TRBD2 (5 bases). The CDR3 extends over 15 amino acids. The V gene lost 3 bases and the J gene lost 4 bases, with 15 bases spanning the gap. Germline CDR1 is SQVTM and CDR2 is ANQGSEA. The CDR3 DNA reads TGCAGCGTTGAGGGAATTTTGGGGAGCACCGGGGAGCTGTTTTTT. Amino acid sequence: CSVEGILGSTGELFF.

The chain joins TRBV6-5 to TRBJ1-2; D unclear. CDR1 MNHEY and CDR2 SVGAGI come from the germline V gene. CDR3 length: 15 amino acids. V lost 0 bases and J lost 4, with 12 bases in between. The CDR3 region has the DNA TGTGCCAGCAGTTACTCGTTTTCAGGCCTCTATGGCTACACCTTC. Translation: CASSYSFSGLYGYTF.

This clonotype was detected a few times. This rearrangement joins TRBV7-9 to TRBJ2-1, with 9 bases lining up with TRBD2. There are 15 residues in the CDR3. The J segment lost 6 bases and the V segment lost 5 bases, leaving 8 bases of the junction unmatched. CDR1 is SEHNR and CDR2 is FQNEAQ in the germline V gene (reference sequence). The CDR3 is CASSLTSGVFNEQFF. CDR3 DNA sequence: TGTGCCAGCAGCCTGACTAGCGGAGTTTTCAATGAGCAGTTCTTC.

There are a few counts of this clonotype. The chain combines TRBV29-1 with TRBJ2-5, with 8 bases fitting TRBD2. The V segment lost 1 base and the J segment 4 bases; nucleotides outside the gene matches: 2. Looked up from germline, CDR1 is SQVTM and CDR2 is ANQGSEA. The CDR3 has 13 amino acids. The CDR3 DNA reads as TGCAGCGTTGAAGTCGCGGGAGGAGAGACCCAGTACTTC. Protein sequence: CSVEVAGGETQYF. The variable domain in full, completed from reference TRBV29-1 and TRBJ2-5, reads SAVISQKPSRDICQRGTSLTIQCQVDSQVTMMFWYRQQPGQSLTLIATANQGSEATYESGFVIDKFPISRPNLTFSTLTVSNMSPEDSSIYLCSVEVAGGETQYFGPGTRLLVL.

There are many counts of this clonotype. The chain has TRBV5-1 and TRBJ2-1, with 8 bases that match TRBD2. The CDR3 covers 12 residues. J gave up 10 bases and V 0 bases, and 0 bases lay outside the gene matches. The germline V gene encodes CDR1 SGHRS and CDR2 YFSETQ. The CDR3 sequence is CASSLVAGEQFF. The CDR3 DNA is TGCGCCAGCAGCTTGGTAGCGGGAGAGCAGTTCTTC.

This clonotype was observed at least ten times. A read error may produce the germline difference seen at one junction end. This rearrangement joins TRBV7-7 to TRBJ2-7, with 7 bases fitting TRBD1. The length of the CDR3 is 13 residues. Germline V gene sequence: CDR1 SSHAT, CDR2 FNYEAQ (reference sequence). This CDR3 is CASSLGDSYEQYF. The CDR3 DNA reads TGTGCTAGCAGCTTAGGGGACAGCTACGAGCAGTACTTC.

Ten or more counts support this clonotype. The J gene is TRBJ2-1, the V gene TRBV12-3 or TRBV12-4, with D possibly called TRBD1 or TRBD2 (6 bases each). CDR3 length equals 19 residues. The V end was cut by 0 bases, the J end by 5 bases, with 23 bases between. The CDR3: CASSLAPLGGGADNNEQFF. For the CDR3, the DNA is TGTGCCAGCAGTTTAGCGCCGCTCGGGGGCGGAGCGGACAACAATGAGCAGTTCTTC.

V is TRBV6-2 or TRBV6-3 and J is TRBJ1-1; D might be TRBD1 (6 bases). Germline CDR1 and CDR2: MNHEY and SVGEGT. V lost 2 bases and J lost 0, with 13 bases in between. The CDR3 contains 16 residues. CDR3 nucleotide sequence: TGTGCCAGCAGTTACCCTAGGGACACACTGAACACTGAAGCTTTCTTT. The encoded protein is CASSYPRDTLNTEAFF.

This clonotype was seen a handful of times. The chain is built from TRBV10-3 and TRBJ2-7; 7 bases are a match to TRBD2. This CDR3 has 14 amino acids. The junction had 10 bases not matched to a gene; V was cut back by 11 bases and J by 0 bases. Germline V gene data show CDR1 as ENHRY and CDR2 as SYGVKD. This CDR3 is CAASTSADSYEQYF. The CDR3 region has the DNA TGTGCCGCCTCAACTAGCGCCGACTCCTACGAGCAGTACTTC.

This chain joins TRBV7-7 and TRBJ1-4; D unresolved. The ends were cut back, 2 bases at V and 4 bases at J, with 14 bases in the middle. This CDR3 contains 16 residues. Germline CDR1 and CDR2: SSHAT and FNYEAQ (reference sequence). CDR3 DNA: TGTGCCAGCAGCTTACCACCGGGTGACTTTAATGAAAAACTGTTTTTT. This gives the protein CASSLPPGDFNEKLFF.

This chain joins TRBV7-9 and TRBJ2-1, with TRBD2 identical over 12 bases. This CDR3 is 16 amino acids long. Germline-derived CDR1 and CDR2 are SEHNR and FQNEAQ (reference sequence). V shed 5 bases and J 6 bases; nucleotides not matched to a gene: 8. This CDR3 reads CASSLLAGGPGNEQFF. The CDR3, as DNA: TGTGCCAGCAGCCTTCTAGCGGGAGGGCCAGGCAATGAGCAGTTCTTC.

This clonotype turned up a few times. The J gene is TRBJ2-7, the V gene TRBV20-1, with 7 nucleotides matching TRBD2. CDR3 length: 15 residues. Germline V CDR1 and CDR2: DFQATT, SNEGSKA (reference sequence). V shed 3 bases and J 5 bases; nucleotides not matched to a gene: 13. As DNA, the CDR3 is TGCAGTGCTAGGACCAGCGGGGCTAGGGGTGACGAGCAGTACTTC. Amino acid sequence: CSARTSGARGDEQYF.

The rearrangement joins TRBV11-2 to TRBJ2-7; D may be TRBD1 (6 bases). The length of the CDR3 is 14 residues. The germline V gene encodes CDR1 SGHAT and CDR2 FQNNGV. Trimming stripped 6 bases from V and 3 bases from J, with 15 bases between. The CDR3: CASRPRDNDYEQYF. DNA for the CDR3: TGTGCCAGCAGGCCGAGGGACAACGACTACGAGCAGTACTTC.

The chain joins TRBV23-1 to TRBJ2-7, with D unresolved. TRBV23-1 is assigned to the ORF class and has an uncertain function. Trimming took 0 bases from V and 6 from J, leaving 6 bases between them. The CDR3 length is 12 residues. The CDR3 sequence: CASSQSVGEQYF. CDR3 sequence (DNA): TGCGCCAGCAGTCAATCTGTGGGCGAGCAGTACTTC.

This chain connects TRBV24-1 to TRBJ1-4; no definite D call. Trimming removed 2 bases at V and 6 bases at J, with 12 bases between. Germline CDR1 reads KGHDR; CDR2 reads SFDVKD. CDR3 length equals 15 residues. CDR3 sequence (DNA): TGTGCCACCAGTGATTCGAGGACGGAGTATGAAAAACTGTTTTTT. This translates into CATSDSRTEYEKLFF.

The CDR3 protein is CSAHGTGSTDTQYF. Written as DNA, the CDR3 is TGCAGTGCCCACGGGACAGGGAGCACAGATACGCAGTATTTT. The V call is TRBV20-1, the J call TRBJ2-3, with TRBD1 matching over 9 bases. V dropped 6 bases and J dropped 0; count of bases not matched to a gene: 4. The CDR3 extends over 14 amino acids. The germline CDR1 and CDR2 sequences are DFQATT and SNEGSKA (reference sequence).

A few counts support this clonotype. The CDR3 DNA follows: TGCAGTGCTAACGGGCGGGGTCCCCCCGAGCAGTACTTC. Its protein product is CSANGRGPPEQYF. The V and J genes are TRBV20-1 and TRBJ2-7, with D maybe TRBD2 (6 bases). Germline assignment: CDR1 DFQATT and CDR2 SNEGSKA (reference sequence). V was trimmed by 4 bases and J by 6 bases, leaving 16 bases between them. CDR3 length equals 13 residues.

This clonotype was detected many times. J is TRBJ2-1 and V is TRBV4-2; no firm D call. This CDR3 comprises 12 residues. CDR1 and CDR2 (germline): LGHNA, YNFKEQ. Trimming stripped 4 bases from V and 9 bases from J, with 10 bases between. This CDR3 is CASSPLSGEQFF. CDR3 DNA: TGTGCCAGCAGCCCCCTTTCGGGTGAGCAGTTCTTC.

This clonotype was counted at least ten times. The chain links TRBV5-5 to TRBJ1-1; D remains unclear. There are 13 residues in the CDR3. V was cut by 0 bases and J by 3 bases, with 6 bases left in between. In germline, CDR1 is SGHKS, CDR2 YYEKEE (reference sequence). In DNA form, the CDR3 reads TGTGCCAGCAGCTTGGGGACCTACACTGAAGCTTTCTTT. Encoded protein: CASSLGTYTEAFF.

This clonotype has just a few counts. This chain links TRBV12-3 or TRBV12-4 with TRBJ2-3; 13 bases agree with TRBD2. The junction had 13 bases not matched to a gene; V was cut back by 5 bases and J by 5 bases. The CDR3 contains 18 residues. CDR3 amino acids: CASSPGVLAGGLIDTQYF. The CDR3 DNA follows: TGTGCCAGCAGTCCAGGGGTACTAGCGGGGGGGCTGATAGATACGCAGTATTTT.

This clonotype was counted a few times. V usage is TRBV24-1 and J usage is TRBJ2-1; D uncertain. The V gene lost 7 bases and the J gene lost 4 bases, with 7 bases spanning the gap. Germline CDR1 KGHDR, CDR2 SFDVKD. CDR3 length: 12 amino acids. The DNA for the CDR3 is TGTGCCACCAGCGGCACTTACAATGAGCAGTTCTTC. It encodes CATSGTYNEQFF.

This clonotype turned up a few times. The chain joins TRBV6-2 or TRBV6-3 to TRBJ2-2; D may match TRBD1 or TRBD2 (5 bases each). Between the trimmed V and J ends, which lost 5 bases and 0 bases, there was a span of 10 bases. The CDR3 totals 15 residues. Germline CDR1 is MNHEY and CDR2 is SVGEGT. The CDR3 DNA reads as TGTGCCAGCAGTAGGACGGGGCCGAACACCGGGGAGCTGTTTTTT. Translating it yields CASSRTGPNTGELFF.

This clonotype was recorded a few times. V and J are TRBV20-1 and TRBJ2-4; perhaps TRBD2 as D (7 bases). The CDR3 length is 13 residues. V was clipped by 5 bases and J by 5 bases, with 13 bases between them. Germline V gene lookup returns CDR1 DFQATT and CDR2 SNEGSKA (reference sequence). The CDR3: CSAWGGPENIQYF. The DNA of the CDR3 is TGCAGTGCTTGGGGGGGGCCTGAAAACATTCAGTACTTC.

The V call is TRBV12-3 or TRBV12-4, the J call TRBJ1-2; TRBD1 matches at 9 bases. The CDR3 loop spans 18 amino acids. The J segment lost 4 bases and the V segment lost 5 bases, leaving 17 bases of the junction unmatched. This CDR3 is CASSPGWVQGAQSYGYTF. The CDR3 nucleotides read TGTGCCAGCAGTCCTGGGTGGGTACAGGGGGCGCAGAGCTATGGCTACACCTTC.

A few counts support this clonotype. V gene TRBV29-1 combines with J gene TRBJ2-7; perhaps TRBD1 as D (6 bases). V gave up 0 bases and J gave up 1 base, with 7 bases separating them. This CDR3 has 13 residues. CDR1 and CDR2 (germline): SQVTM, ANQGSEA. The CDR3 here is CSVEDDRSYEQYF. The CDR3 DNA reads as TGCAGCGTTGAAGATGACAGGTCCTACGAGCAGTACTTC.

The J gene is TRBJ1-1, the V gene TRBV6-5; D unclear. The ends were cut back, 7 bases at V and 3 bases at J, with 12 bases in the middle. The CDR3 sequence is 13 residues long. The germline CDR1 and CDR2 sequences are MNHEY and SVGAGI. The CDR3 spells CASNLREYTEAFF. DNA of the CDR3: TGTGCCAGCAACCTTAGGGAGTACACTGAAGCTTTCTTT.

This clonotype was seen more than once but under ten times. The V and J genes are TRBV7-6 and TRBJ2-2; 10 nucleotides align to TRBD1. CDR3 length: 23 amino acids. With 5 bases clipped from V and 2 bases from J, the junction kept 26 bases outside the gene matches. Germline values: CDR1 SGHVS, CDR2 FNYEAQ. Written as DNA, the CDR3 is TGTGCCAGCAGCGCAACCGGGACAGGGGTTAGCGGGCCGGCGTACCTAAACACCGGGGAGCTGTTTTTT. This codes for CASSATGTGVSGPAYLNTGELFF.

This rearrangement joins TRBV6-5 to TRBJ2-7; 7 positions match TRBD1. CDR3 size: 12 residues. CDR1 and CDR2 (germline): MNHEY, SVGAGI. V shed 5 bases and J 3 bases; nucleotides not matched to a gene: 1. The CDR3 loop reads CASSNRGYEQYF. The CDR3 DNA is TGTGCCAGCAGTAACAGGGGCTACGAGCAGTACTTC.

For the CDR3, the DNA is TGTGCCAGCAGTTACCACGATGGGGGGAACGAAGCTTTCTTT. As protein: CASSYHDGGNEAFF. The genes are TRBV6-5 and TRBJ1-1, with D possibly matching TRBD1 (5 bases). The germline V gene has CDR1 MNHEY and CDR2 SVGAGI. Trimming stripped 2 bases from V and 8 bases from J, with 15 bases between. CDR3 length equals 14 residues.

This clonotype was recorded many times. The chain uses TRBV27 and TRBJ2-7; possibly TRBD1 or TRBD2 for D (5 bases each). This CDR3 has 13 residues. V lost 3 bases to trimming and J lost 2 bases, with 8 bases between them. The germline CDR1 and CDR2 sequences are MNHEY and SMNVEV (reference sequence). CDR3 loop: CASSLRGAYEQYF. CDR3 DNA: TGTGCCAGCAGTTTGAGAGGGGCCTACGAGCAGTACTTC.

The rearrangement uses TRBV4-2 and TRBJ2-5, with TRBD2 identical over 10 bases. Germline values: CDR1 LGHNA, CDR2 YNFKEQ. The CDR3 covers 17 residues. The trim removed 2 bases at V and 1 base at J, leaving 7 bases unmatched. The CDR3: CASSQYLAGGSQETQYF. The CDR3 coding sequence is TGTGCCAGCAGCCAATACTTAGCGGGGGGATCCCAAGAGACCCAGTACTTC.

CDR3: CASSFLQTDTQYF. The DNA for the CDR3 is TGTGCCAGCAGCTTTCTCCAGACAGATACGCAGTATTTT. V gene TRBV5-6 combines with J gene TRBJ2-3; D ambiguous. Germline CDR1 is SGHDT and CDR2 is YYEEEE. Trimming took 2 bases from V and 3 from J, leaving 7 bases between them. The length of the CDR3 is 13 residues.